The clone carrying this T cell receptor (beta chain) was observed a handful of times. Antigen: not known. A clone one base away is much larger, so this may be a read error. The sample belongs to a study of metastatic and nonmetastatic thyroid tumors. Study-wide context: Across blood and tumor or nodule tissue, repertoires from malignant and benign thyroid patients were compared with one another.

The length of the CDR3 is 16 residues. In germline, CDR1 is LNHDA, CDR2 SQIVND (reference sequence). Trimming left V 6 bases short and J 0 bases short, with 18 bases between. Thyroid surgery had not been preceded by any treatment in any patient. In the original analysis: A papillary thyroid cancer distant-metastasis classifier was built from CDR3 differences across clinicopathological groups. TCRdb used MiXCR to call clones anew from the PCR reads. None of the V and J calls come from the authors' own analysis; TCRdb made them. The repertoire consists of around 29,000 clones, with 20% to 25% occurring once and the leading ten covering just over 14%. Study results and caveats: Malignant thyroid tumors reportedly had TCR beta diversity that was significantly higher than in benign nodules, in blood and tumor.

This sequence was found in a female donor with papillary thyroid cancer or a benign thyroid nodule (not recorded which). Some clones in this sample may be carry-over from other donors' samples. The sample comprised blood. This chain joins TRBV19 and TRBJ2-7; D may be TRBD2 (5 bases). The CDR3 reads CASRPGSGAPSYEQYF. The DNA for the CDR3 is TGTGCCAGTAGACCGGGGAGTGGCGCCCCCTCCTACGAGCAGTACTTC.